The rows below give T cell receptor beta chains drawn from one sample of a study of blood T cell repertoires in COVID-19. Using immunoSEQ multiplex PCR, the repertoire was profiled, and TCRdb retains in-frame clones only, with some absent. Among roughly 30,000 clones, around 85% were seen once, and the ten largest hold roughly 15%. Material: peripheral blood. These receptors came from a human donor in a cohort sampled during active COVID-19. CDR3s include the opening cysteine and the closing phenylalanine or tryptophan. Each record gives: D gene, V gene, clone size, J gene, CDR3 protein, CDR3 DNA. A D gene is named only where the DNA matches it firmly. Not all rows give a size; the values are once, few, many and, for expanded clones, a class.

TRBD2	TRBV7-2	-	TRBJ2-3	CASSSAGLAGGGDTQYF	TGTGCCAGCAGCTCAGCGGGACTAGCGGGGGGCGGGGATACGCAGTATTTT
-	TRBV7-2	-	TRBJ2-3	CASSLEIVPGQGVSDTQYF	TGTGCCAGCAGCTTAGAAATTGTCCCCGGGCAGGGTGTATCAGATACGCAGTATTTT
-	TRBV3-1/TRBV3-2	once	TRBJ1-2	CASSPQTPGYYGYTF	TGTGCCAGCAGCCCTCAGACTCCCGGGTACTATGGCTACACCTTC
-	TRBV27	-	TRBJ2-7	CASSFPGTGEQYF	TGTGCCAGCAGTTTCCCGGGAACGGGGGAGCAGTACTTC
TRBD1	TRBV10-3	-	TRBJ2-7	CAISPDRGRTYEQYF	TGTGCCATCAGTCCCGACAGGGGGCGAACCTACGAGCAGTACTTC
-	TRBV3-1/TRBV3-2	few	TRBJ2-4	CASSHGTLRGENIQYF	TGTGCCAGCAGCCACGGGACACTTCGGGGTGAAAACATTCAGTACTTC
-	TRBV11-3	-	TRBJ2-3	CASSLVGGSSDTQYF	TGTGCCAGCAGCTTAGTTGGTGGGAGCTCAGATACGCAGTATTTT
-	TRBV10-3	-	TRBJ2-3	CAISDRSTDTQYF	TGTGCCATCAGTGATCGTTCGACAGATACGCAGTATTTT
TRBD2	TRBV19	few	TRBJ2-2	CASLPAGGTGELFF	TGTGCCTCCCTGCCCGCGGGGGGGACCGGGGAGCTGTTTTTT
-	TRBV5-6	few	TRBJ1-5	CASSLAGQVGQPQHF	TGTGCCAGCAGCTTGGCAGGGCAGGTAGGTCAGCCCCAGCATTTT
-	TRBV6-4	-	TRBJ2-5	CASSEQAGETQYF	TGTGCCAGCAGTGAGCAGGCGGGGGAGACCCAGTACTTC
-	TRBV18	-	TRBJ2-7	CASSSGTGSYEQYF	TGTGCCAGCTCAAGTGGAACAGGGTCCTACGAGCAGTACTTC
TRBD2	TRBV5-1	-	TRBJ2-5	CASSARTSGGETQYF	TGCGCCAGCAGCGCTAGGACTAGCGGAGGAGAGACCCAGTACTTC
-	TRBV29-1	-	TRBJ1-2	CSAGHWGDGYTF	TGCAGCGCCGGACATTGGGGTGATGGCTACACCTTC
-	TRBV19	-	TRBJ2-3	CASSRLIRTEATDTQYF	TGTGCCAGTAGTCGCCTGATAAGGACAGAAGCCACAGATACGCAGTATTTT
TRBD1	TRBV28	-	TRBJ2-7	CASSPDGTGSFYEQYF	TGTGCCAGCAGTCCCGATGGGACAGGCAGCTTTTACGAGCAGTACTTC
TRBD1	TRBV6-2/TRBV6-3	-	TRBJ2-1	CASSWGQDSYNEQFF	TGTGCCAGCAGTTGGGGACAGGACTCCTACAATGAGCAGTTCTTC
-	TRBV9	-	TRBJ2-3	CASSGRGAGDDTQYF	TGTGCCAGCAGCGGCCGCGGAGCAGGGGATGATACGCAGTATTTT
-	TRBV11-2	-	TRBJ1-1	CASSLQGRRTEAFF	TGTGCCAGCAGCTTACAGGGGCGACGGACTGAAGCTTTCTTT
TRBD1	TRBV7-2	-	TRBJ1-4	CASSPGQATNEKLFF	TGTGCCAGCAGCCCCGGACAGGCAACTAATGAAAAACTGTTTTTT
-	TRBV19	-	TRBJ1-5	CASSMGRASNQPQHF	TGTGCCAGTAGTATGGGGAGGGCTAGCAATCAGCCCCAGCATTTT
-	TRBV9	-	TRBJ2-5	CASSVGSGEETQYF	TGTGCCAGCAGCGTAGGATCAGGGGAAGAGACCCAGTACTTC
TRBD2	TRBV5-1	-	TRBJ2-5	CASGTSGATETQYF	TGCGCCAGCGGGACTAGCGGGGCAACAGAGACCCAGTACTTC
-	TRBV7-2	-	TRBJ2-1	CASSSSQTGQFF	TGTGCCAGCAGCTCCTCGCAGACAGGGCAGTTCTTC
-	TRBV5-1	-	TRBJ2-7	CASSLGQSYEQYF	TGCGCCAGCAGCTTGGGACAGTCCTACGAGCAGTACTTC
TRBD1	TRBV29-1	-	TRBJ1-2	CSVEDGDSPNYGYTF	TGCAGCGTTGAAGATGGGGACAGCCCTAACTATGGCTACACCTTC
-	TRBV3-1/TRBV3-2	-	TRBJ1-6	CASSQFLYSPLHF	TGTGCCAGCAGCCAATTTCTTTATTCACCCCTCCACTTT
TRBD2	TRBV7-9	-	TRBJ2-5	CASSPGVAGALGQETQYF	TGTGCCAGCAGCCCCGGGGTAGCGGGAGCCCTGGGGCAAGAGACCCAGTACTTC
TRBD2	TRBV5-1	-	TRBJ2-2	CASSFGDYAGELFF	TGCGCCAGCAGCTTCGGGGACTACGCCGGGGAGCTGTTTTTT
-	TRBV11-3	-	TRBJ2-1	CASSSQGRSYNEQFF	TGTGCCAGCAGCTCTCAGGGCCGCTCCTACAATGAGCAGTTCTTC
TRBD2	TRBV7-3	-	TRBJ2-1	CASSLNWASGRYEQFF	TGTGCCAGCAGCTTAAATTGGGCTAGCGGGAGGTATGAGCAGTTCTTC
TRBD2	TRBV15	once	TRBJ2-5	CATSRAGLAGLETQYF	TGTGCCACCAGCAGGGCGGGACTAGCGGGATTGGAGACCCAGTACTTC
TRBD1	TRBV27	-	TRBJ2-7	CASSISGTGDRLLYEQYF	TGTGCCAGCAGTATATCCGGGACAGGCGATAGATTACTATACGAGCAGTACTTC
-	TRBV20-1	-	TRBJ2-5	CSASWGEETQYF	TGCAGTGCTAGTTGGGGAGAAGAGACCCAGTACTTC